Listed below are T cell receptor beta chains from one sample, sequenced in a study of blood T cell repertoires in COVID-19. Only in-frame clones appear in the TCRdb table, and some are missing; sequencing was by immunoSEQ multiplex PCR. Counted here are about 380,000 clones, roughly 85% occurring once; the ten biggest clones make up roughly 3.6%. Sequenced sample: peripheral blood. These receptors came from a woman aged 18 to 35 with acute or convalescent COVID-19. Each CDR3 is given with its conserved first and last residue. A D gene is named only where the DNA matches it firmly. A clone size is listed for some rows: how often the clone was seen (once, few, many), or a class if it is expanded.

size,D,J,V,CDR3,DNA
.,.,TRBJ1-4,TRBV28,CASMDWGRNEKLFF,TGTGCCAGCATGGACTGGGGGCGTAATGAAAAACTGTTTTTT
.,TRBD2,TRBJ2-1,TRBV10-1,CASSDVETSGRDEQFF,TGCGCCAGCAGTGATGTTGAGACTAGCGGGAGGGATGAGCAGTTCTTC
.,.,TRBJ1-6,TRBV7-8,CASSLADRSSYNSPLHF,TGTGCCAGCAGCTTAGCGGACAGAAGCTCCTATAATTCACCCCTCCACTTT
.,TRBD1,TRBJ1-6,TRBV2,CASSRAKDRRDSPLHF,TGTGCCAGCAGTCGCGCAAAGGACAGGAGGGATTCACCCCTCCACTTT
.,.,TRBJ1-1,TRBV19,CASRGYYSGTEAFF,TGTGCCAGTAGGGGATACTACTCAGGGACTGAAGCTTTCTTT
.,TRBD2,TRBJ2-7,TRBV27,CASRTSGATSYEQYF,TGTGCCAGCAGAACTAGCGGGGCGACCTCCTACGAGCAGTACTTC
.,.,TRBJ2-5,TRBV9,CASTRYEDPGGAETQYF,TGTGCCAGCACCCGCTACGAGGACCCCGGAGGCGCTGAGACCCAGTACTTC
.,TRBD1,TRBJ1-1,TRBV9,CASSVLTGAEAFF,TGTGCCAGCAGCGTATTGACAGGGGCTGAAGCTTTCTTT
.,.,TRBJ2-7,TRBV5-1,CASSLELSRLALGEQYF,TGCGCCAGCAGCTTGGAATTGTCTAGGCTAGCGTTAGGCGAGCAGTACTTC
.,.,TRBJ1-1,TRBV15,CATSRGTTEAFF,TGTGCCACCAGCAGAGGAACAACTGAAGCTTTCTTT
.,TRBD1,TRBJ1-2,TRBV7-9,CASSTTGGGGYTF,TGTGCCAGCAGCACCACAGGGGGCGGTGGCTACACCTTC
once,.,TRBJ1-5,TRBV11-2,CASSSQQGNQPQHF,TGTGCCAGCAGCTCCCAACAGGGCAATCAGCCCCAGCATTTT
.,.,TRBJ1-6,TRBV28,CASSPTGLQGVNSPLHF,TGTGCCAGCAGCCCAACGGGCCTCCAGGGTGTGAATTCACCCCTCCACTTT
few,TRBD1,TRBJ2-5,TRBV5-6,CASSWMGTGETQYF,TGTGCCAGCAGCTGGATGGGGACAGGAGAGACCCAGTACTTC
.,TRBD1,TRBJ1-1,TRBV18,CASSAFGTGTEAFF,TGTGCCAGCTCAGCCTTCGGGACAGGGACTGAAGCTTTCTTT
.,.,TRBJ2-1,TRBV18,CASSPRRQEEQFF,TGTGCCAGCTCACCACGACGACAGGAGGAGCAGTTCTTC
.,.,TRBJ2-1,TRBV4-2,CASSQLDSLLGGNEQFF,TGTGCCAGCAGCCAACTAGATAGCCTTTTGGGGGGCAATGAGCAGTTCTTC
.,TRBD2,TRBJ2-7,TRBV7-6,CASSYRLAESSYEQYF,TGTGCCAGCAGCTATCGACTAGCGGAGAGCTCCTACGAGCAGTACTTC
.,.,TRBJ1-3,TRBV7-9,CASSLGGRASSGNTIYF,TGTGCCAGCAGCTTAGGAGGGAGGGCCAGCTCTGGAAACACCATATATTTT
.,.,TRBJ1-1,TRBV27,CASSLLADNTEAFF,TGTGCCAGCAGTTTATTGGCCGATAACACTGAAGCTTTCTTT
.,TRBD1,TRBJ1-6,TRBV5-1,CASSLFETGGSSPLHF,TGCGCCAGCAGCTTGTTCGAGACAGGGGGAAGTTCACCCCTCCACTTT
.,.,TRBJ2-2,TRBV28,CAGQGGDTGELFF,TGTGCCGGACAGGGAGGGGACACCGGGGAGCTGTTTTTT
.,TRBD1,TRBJ2-3,TRBV24-1,CATLGQGSGDTQYF,TGTGCCACCCTGGGACAGGGTAGCGGAGATACGCAGTATTTT
.,TRBD1,TRBJ2-1,TRBV2,CASSKTGDDEQFF,TGTGCCAGCAGCAAGACAGGGGATGATGAGCAGTTCTTC
few,.,TRBJ2-7,TRBV6-1,CASSVTGQEGVYEQYF,TGTGCCAGCAGTGTAACAGGACAGGAGGGGGTCTACGAGCAGTACTTC
.,TRBD1,TRBJ1-1,TRBV18,CASSPDRGEAFF,TGTGCCAGCTCACCGGACAGGGGTGAAGCTTTCTTT
.,.,TRBJ2-7,TRBV13,CASSSNLASYEQYF,TGTGCCAGCAGCTCAAATCTAGCGTCCTACGAGCAGTACTTC
once,TRBD1,TRBJ1-4,TRBV27,CASRPPGQGYEKLFF,TGTGCCAGCAGACCCCCCGGACAGGGTTATGAAAAACTGTTTTTT
.,.,TRBJ1-1,TRBV5-1,CASSPAPGNTEAFF,TGCGCCAGCAGCCCCGCCCCGGGGAACACTGAAGCTTTCTTT
.,TRBD2,TRBJ2-3,TRBV7-9,CASSPSGNTDTQYF,TGTGCCAGCAGCCCTAGCGGGAACACAGATACGCAGTATTTT
.,.,TRBJ1-1,TRBV6-5,CASKERSVHTEAFF,TGTGCCAGCAAAGAGAGGTCGGTTCACACTGAAGCTTTCTTT
.,.,TRBJ2-7,TRBV29-1,CSVEAGRLGNEQYF,TGCAGCGTGGAGGCCGGGCGCTTGGGAAACGAGCAGTACTTC
.,TRBD1,TRBJ1-1,TRBV19,CASSWDSESEAFF,TGTGCCAGTAGTTGGGACAGTGAGAGTGAAGCTTTCTTT
.,TRBD2,TRBJ2-1,TRBV4-2,CASSLIAGGRHNEQFF,TGTGCCAGCAGCCTAATAGCGGGGGGGCGCCACAATGAGCAGTTCTTC
.,TRBD1,TRBJ2-7,TRBV6-5,CASSYPTRTGYEQYF,TGTGCCAGCAGTTACCCTACTCGGACAGGGTACGAGCAGTACTTC
.,.,TRBJ1-1,TRBV4-1,CASSPAGPPVNTEAFF,TGCGCCAGCAGCCCCGCGGGGCCCCCAGTGAACACTGAAGCTTTCTTT
.,.,TRBJ1-5,TRBV7-2,CASRRSQGQPQHF,TGTGCCAGCCGAAGGTCGCAGGGTCAGCCCCAGCATTTT
.,.,TRBJ2-7,TRBV5-1,CASSLIYEQYF,TGCGCCAGCAGCTTGATATACGAGCAGTACTTC
few,TRBD1,TRBJ1-2,TRBV2,CASKADRGEGYTF,TGTGCCAGCAAGGCGGACAGGGGGGAAGGCTACACCTTC
.,TRBD2,TRBJ2-2,TRBV2,CASGREGESGELFF,TGTGCCAGTGGGCGGGAGGGTGAATCCGGGGAGCTGTTTTTT
.,TRBD1,TRBJ2-7,TRBV24-1,CATSDQGQGYEQYF,TGTGCCACCAGTGATCAAGGACAGGGGTACGAGCAGTACTTC
once,TRBD1,TRBJ2-7,TRBV3-1/TRBV3-2,CASSLGTALREQYF,TGTGCCAGCAGCCTCGGGACAGCTTTGCGTGAGCAGTACTTC
.,.,TRBJ2-1,TRBV27,CASSVSSPGTYNEQFF,TGTGCCAGCAGTGTCTCTTCACCGGGTACCTACAATGAGCAGTTCTTC
.,.,TRBJ2-3,TRBV2,CASSEQGTDTQYF,TGTGCCAGCAGTGAACAGGGCACAGATACGCAGTATTTT
.,TRBD1,TRBJ2-7,TRBV23-1,CASSPRGGQGAHEQYF,TGCGCCAGCAGTCCCAGAGGGGGACAGGGGGCCCACGAGCAGTACTTC
.,.,TRBJ2-3,TRBV2,CASSEWVADTQYF,TGTGCCAGCAGTGAGTGGGTAGCGGATACGCAGTATTTT
.,.,TRBJ2-1,TRBV24-1,CATSDGVADSYNEQFF,TGTGCCACCAGTGATGGGGTGGCGGACTCTTACAATGAGCAGTTCTTC
.,TRBD1,TRBJ2-7,TRBV5-1,CASSLGAPGQGANYEQYF,TGCGCCAGCAGCTTGGGGGCCCCGGGACAGGGGGCAAACTACGAGCAGTACTTC
.,TRBD2,TRBJ2-7,TRBV2,CASSDLAEYEQYF,TGTGCCAGCAGTGACCTAGCGGAGTACGAGCAGTACTTC
once,.,TRBJ2-7,TRBV7-2,CASSLAQYYEQYF,TGTGCCAGCAGCTTAGCGCAGTACTACGAGCAGTACTTC
.,TRBD1,TRBJ1-1,TRBV11-2,CASSSMGQSLFF,TGTGCCAGCAGTTCCATGGGACAGAGTCTTTTCTTT
.,TRBD2,TRBJ2-7,TRBV4-1,CASSQASEREFNEQYF,TGCGCCAGCAGCCAAGCCTCAGAGCGGGAGTTTAACGAGCAGTACTTC
few,.,TRBJ1-1,TRBV12-5,CASGLGGRGTEAFF,TGTGCTAGTGGTTTGGGCGGGAGGGGCACTGAAGCTTTCTTT
.,TRBD1,TRBJ1-2,TRBV15,CATSRGTGVDGYTF,TGTGCCACCAGCAGAGGCACAGGGGTGGATGGCTACACCTTC